This T cell receptor (beta chain) was sequenced in a study of blood T cell repertoires in COVID-19. Study as a whole: Samples representing acute and convalescent COVID-19 were sourced from the United States, Italy and Spain. Sample material is recorded as cDNA or gDNA derived from T cells, B-cell-depleted T cells, or PBMCs.

Germline-derived CDR1 and CDR2 are SGHNT and YYREEE (reference sequence). There are 16 residues in the CDR3. V was cut by 3 bases and J by 2 bases, with 15 bases left in between. The authors' processing: From reference gene primer amplification, estimates of nucleated cell counts were derived. The data were produced by immunoSEQ multiplex PCR, yet TCRdb's version contains in-frame clones alone and is incomplete. Clone size and the V and J calls come from that table; the DNA yielded D and trimming. The sample records some 250,000 clones, about four fifths being singletons. This clone was recorded a few times.

The chain couples TRBV5-4 to TRBJ2-1; D is perhaps TRBD2 (7 bases). This TCR derives from a man aged 25-45 years who had recovered from COVID-19. The material sequenced was peripheral blood. The CDR3 DNA reads as TGTGCCAGCAGCTCCCAGGGGAGGGGAACCTACAATGAGCAGTTCTTC. Translating gives CASSSQGRGTYNEQFF.